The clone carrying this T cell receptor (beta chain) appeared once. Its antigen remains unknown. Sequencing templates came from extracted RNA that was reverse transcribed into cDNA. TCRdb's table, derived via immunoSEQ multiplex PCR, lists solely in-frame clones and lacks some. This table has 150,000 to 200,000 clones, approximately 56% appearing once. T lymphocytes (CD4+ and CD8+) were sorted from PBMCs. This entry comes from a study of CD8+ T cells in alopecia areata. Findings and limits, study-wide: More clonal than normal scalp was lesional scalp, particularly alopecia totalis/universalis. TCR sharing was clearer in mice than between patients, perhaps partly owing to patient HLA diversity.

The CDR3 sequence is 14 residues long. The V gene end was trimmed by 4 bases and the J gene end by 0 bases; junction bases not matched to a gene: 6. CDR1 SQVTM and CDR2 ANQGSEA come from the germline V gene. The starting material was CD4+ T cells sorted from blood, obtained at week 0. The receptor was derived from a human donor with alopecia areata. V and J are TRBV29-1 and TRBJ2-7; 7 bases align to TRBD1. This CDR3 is CSVASPGGSYEQYF. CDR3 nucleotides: TGCAGCGTTGCGTCGCCAGGGGGCTCCTACGAGCAGTACTTC.